Listed below are T cell receptor beta chains from one sample, sequenced in a study of shared clonotypes between healthy human individuals. Clones were read by immunoSEQ multiplex PCR, and TCRdb kept only the in-frame ones, dropping some. The sample holds some 1,600,000 clones, 95% to 99% seen once. The sample was naive CD4+ T cells sorted from blood. The receptors derive from a man aged 30-40 years in good health. Both conserved end residues are part of each CDR3. Fields, in order: clone size, D gene, V gene, J gene, CDR3 protein, CDR3 DNA. A D gene is named only where the DNA matches it firmly. The size field is filled for only some rows; it gives once, few, many or a size class.

NA,NA,TRBV2,TRBJ2-7,CASSHRPAIDRFAYEQYF,TGTGCCAGCAGCCACCGCCCAGCAATCGACAGGTTCGCCTACGAGCAGTACTTC
once,TRBD1,TRBV28,TRBJ1-2,CASSLGGQGSANYGYTF,TGTGCCAGCAGTTTAGGGGGACAGGGATCAGCCAACTATGGCTACACCTTC
NA,NA,TRBV27,TRBJ2-1,CASSLNREYNEQFF,TGTGCCAGCAGTTTAAACCGCGAGTATAATGAGCAGTTCTTC
NA,NA,TRBV19,TRBJ1-1,CASSIKEGMVTEAFF,TGTGCCAGTAGTATAAAGGAGGGGATGGTCACTGAAGCTTTCTTT
NA,NA,TRBV6-5,TRBJ1-4,CASSYSPDSEEKLFF,TGTGCCAGCAGTTACTCCCCCGACAGCGAGGAAAAACTGTTTTTT
NA,NA,TRBV6-6,TRBJ1-4,CASTRGFPTNEKLFF,TGTGCCAGCACTCGTGGGTTCCCAACTAATGAAAAACTGTTTTTT
once,TRBD1,TRBV7-8,TRBJ1-2,CASSPKGGTGDDGYTF,TGTGCCAGCAGCCCCAAAGGCGGGACAGGGGATGATGGCTACACCTTC
NA,NA,TRBV2,TRBJ2-7,CASGSGSYEQYF,TGTGCCAGCGGGTCAGGGTCCTACGAGCAGTACTTC
NA,NA,TRBV7-9,TRBJ2-7,CASSPTGGAANEQYF,TGTGCCAGCAGCCCAACTGGGGGGGCCGCGAACGAGCAGTACTTC
NA,NA,TRBV15,TRBJ2-1,CATRAGFYNEQFF,TGTGCCACCAGGGCCGGATTTTACAATGAGCAGTTCTTC
once,NA,TRBV19,TRBJ2-1,CASSSGGSYNEQFF,TGTGCCAGCAGTAGCGGAGGCTCCTACAATGAGCAGTTCTTC
once,NA,TRBV29-1,TRBJ2-3,CSVGLGGTDTQYF,TGCAGCGTTGGTCTGGGTGGCACAGATACGCAGTATTTT
NA,NA,TRBV5-1,TRBJ1-4,CASSRDPGSREKLFF,TGCGCCAGCAGCCGGGACCCGGGGAGCAGGGAAAAACTGTTTTTT
NA,TRBD1,TRBV27,TRBJ2-4,CASRFSFTTGVRNIQYF,TGTGCCAGCCGTTTTTCCTTTACAACAGGGGTTAGAAACATTCAGTACTTC
NA,TRBD1,TRBV5-6,TRBJ2-5,CASSLPGQGDQETQYF,TGTGCCAGCAGCTTGCCCGGACAGGGCGATCAAGAGACCCAGTACTTC
NA,NA,TRBV2,TRBJ1-4,CASSGRNEKLFF,TGTGCCAGCAGTGGACGTAATGAAAAACTGTTTTTT
NA,TRBD2,TRBV5-1,TRBJ2-7,CASSEGLAETYEQYF,TGCGCCAGCAGCGAGGGACTAGCGGAAACCTACGAGCAGTACTTC
NA,NA,TRBV5-6,TRBJ1-5,CASSYGQSNQPQHF,TGTGCCAGCAGTTATGGACAGAGCAATCAGCCCCAGCATTTT
NA,TRBD1,TRBV28,TRBJ2-7,CASSFRDRVRQYF,TGTGCCAGCAGTTTCCGTGACAGGGTAAGGCAGTACTTC
NA,NA,TRBV6-1,TRBJ1-1,CASSVSGTTEAFF,TGTGCCAGCAGTGTCTCAGGGACCACTGAAGCTTTCTTT
NA,NA,TRBV15,TRBJ2-2,CATTPRQVARSGELFF,TGTGCCACCACCCCACGACAGGTAGCGAGGTCCGGGGAGCTGTTTTTT
NA,NA,TRBV13,TRBJ2-2,CASSFAGPGELFF,TGTGCCAGCAGCTTTGCAGGACCCGGGGAGCTGTTTTTT
NA,NA,TRBV21-1,TRBJ2-1,CASSKGRLAGVYVPPEQFF,TGTGCCAGCAGCAAAGGCCGTCTTGCGGGAGTTTACGTCCCACCAGAGCAGTTCTTC
NA,NA,TRBV10-1,TRBJ2-5,CASSEQAGKTQYF,TGCGCCAGCAGTGAGCAGGCGGGGAAGACCCAGTACTTC
NA,NA,TRBV29-1,TRBJ1-1,CSVDKNTEAFF,TGCAGCGTTGACAAGAACACTGAAGCTTTCTTT
NA,TRBD1,TRBV5-1,TRBJ1-1,CASSLDGTGYTEAFF,TGCGCCAGCAGCTTGGATGGGACAGGTTACACTGAAGCTTTCTTT
NA,TRBD1,TRBV30,TRBJ2-1,CAWSRGQGAAGFF,TGTGCCTGGAGTAGAGGACAGGGGGCCGCGGGGTTCTTC
NA,NA,TRBV29-1,TRBJ2-3,CSGGDGDTQYF,TGCAGCGGGGGGGACGGGGATACGCAGTATTTT
once,NA,TRBV5-1,TRBJ2-5,CASSPGTLETQYF,TGCGCCAGCAGCCCGGGGACTCTAGAGACCCAGTACTTC
NA,NA,TRBV7-9,TRBJ2-1,CASSLVGSASGSYNEQFF,TGTGCCAGCAGTCTAGTCGGTAGCGCCTCGGGCTCCTACAATGAGCAGTTCTTC
once,NA,TRBV6-6,TRBJ1-5,CASSRGAHQPQHF,TGTGCCAGCAGTAGAGGGGCCCATCAGCCCCAGCATTTT
NA,NA,TRBV2,TRBJ2-6,CASRASGANVLTF,TGTGCCAGCAGGGCGTCTGGGGCCAACGTCCTGACTTTC
NA,NA,TRBV18,TRBJ2-5,CASSPTEETQYF,TGTGCCAGCTCACCGACAGAAGAGACCCAGTACTTC
NA,NA,TRBV9,TRBJ2-7,CASSVTSVSYEQYF,TGTGCCAGCAGCGTGACTAGTGTTTCTTACGAGCAGTACTTC
NA,TRBD2,TRBV6-1,TRBJ2-7,CASKTGLVQWEQYF,TGTGCCAGCAAAACCGGACTAGTCCAATGGGAGCAGTACTTC
NA,NA,TRBV20-1,TRBJ2-7,CSASGSYEQYF,TGCAGTGCCTCGGGCAGCTACGAGCAGTACTTC
NA,TRBD1,TRBV5-1,TRBJ2-2,CASSLVGQANTGELFF,TGCGCCAGCAGCTTGGTGGGACAGGCGAACACCGGGGAGCTGTTTTTT
once,NA,TRBV5-1,TRBJ2-1,CASYPGGAYNEQFF,TGCGCCAGCTATCCCGGAGGCGCCTACAATGAGCAGTTCTTC
once,TRBD1,TRBV9,TRBJ2-2,CASSVDGQVVSGELFF,TGTGCCAGCAGCGTAGATGGACAGGTCGTTTCCGGGGAGCTGTTTTTT
NA,TRBD2,TRBV18,TRBJ2-5,CASSLAGVETQYF,TGTGCCAGCTCACTGGCGGGAGTGGAGACCCAGTACTTC
NA,NA,TRBV11-3,TRBJ2-1,CASSLDQGNEQFF,TGTGCCAGCAGCTTAGATCAGGGAAATGAGCAGTTCTTC
NA,NA,TRBV5-8,TRBJ1-2,CASSLVGQGEGYTF,TGTGCCAGCAGCTTGGTCGGGCAGGGTGAAGGCTACACCTTC
NA,NA,TRBV11-3,TRBJ2-2,CASSRTSGLPGELFF,TGTGCCAGCAGCCGAACCAGCGGATTGCCCGGGGAGCTGTTTTTT
NA,NA,TRBV5-1,TRBJ1-5,CASSSGGINQPQHF,TGCGCCAGCAGCTCAGGTGGTATTAATCAGCCCCAGCATTTT
NA,NA,TRBV5-5,TRBJ1-1,CASSLLHRDTEAFF,TGTGCCAGCAGCTTGCTGCACAGGGACACTGAAGCTTTCTTT
NA,NA,TRBV7-9,TRBJ2-5,CASSLALASSETQYF,TGTGCCAGCAGCTTAGCACTTGCGTCTTCGGAGACCCAGTACTTC
NA,NA,TRBV10-2,TRBJ2-7,CASTAGTYEQYF,TGCGCCAGCACAGCGGGTACTTACGAGCAGTACTTC
NA,NA,TRBV6-5,TRBJ2-7,CASSLRQLYEQYF,TGTGCCAGCAGTCTTAGACAACTCTACGAGCAGTACTTC
NA,TRBD1,TRBV9,TRBJ1-2,CASTPGQGAYGYTF,TGTGCCAGCACTCCGGGACAGGGGGCCTATGGCTACACCTTC
NA,TRBD1,TRBV29-1,TRBJ2-1,CSARTGSYNEQFF,TGCAGCGCAAGGACAGGTTCCTACAATGAGCAGTTCTTC
NA,NA,TRBV7-2,TRBJ2-2,CASSRAKAGELFF,TGTGCCAGCTCCAGGGCCAAGGCCGGGGAGCTGTTTTTT
NA,NA,TRBV28,TRBJ1-2,CASTLGPGNYGYTF,TGTGCCAGCACCTTGGGACCGGGTAACTATGGCTACACCTTC
NA,NA,TRBV5-1,TRBJ1-5,CASSKDSNQPQHF,TGCGCCAGCAGCAAGGATAGCAATCAGCCCCAGCATTTT
NA,NA,TRBV5-1,TRBJ2-1,CASFFLRGSEQFF,TGCGCCAGCTTCTTCCTAAGGGGTAGTGAGCAGTTCTTC
NA,TRBD1,TRBV7-8,TRBJ2-1,CASSPGDSYNEQFF,TGTGCCAGCAGCCCAGGGGACAGTTACAATGAGCAGTTCTTC
NA,TRBD1,TRBV28,TRBJ1-4,CASSPGGGLFF,TGTGCCAGCAGTCCAGGGGGAGGACTGTTTTTT
NA,NA,TRBV2,TRBJ2-7,CASSETSYYEQYF,TGTGCCAGCAGTGAGACTAGTTACTACGAGCAGTACTTC
NA,NA,TRBV5-4,TRBJ2-7,CASSSPGVGLYEQYF,TGTGCCAGCAGCTCACCGGGAGTCGGGCTCTACGAGCAGTACTTC
NA,NA,TRBV18,TRBJ1-5,CASSLDRSQPQHF,TGTGCCAGCTCTCTCGACCGGAGTCAGCCCCAGCATTTT